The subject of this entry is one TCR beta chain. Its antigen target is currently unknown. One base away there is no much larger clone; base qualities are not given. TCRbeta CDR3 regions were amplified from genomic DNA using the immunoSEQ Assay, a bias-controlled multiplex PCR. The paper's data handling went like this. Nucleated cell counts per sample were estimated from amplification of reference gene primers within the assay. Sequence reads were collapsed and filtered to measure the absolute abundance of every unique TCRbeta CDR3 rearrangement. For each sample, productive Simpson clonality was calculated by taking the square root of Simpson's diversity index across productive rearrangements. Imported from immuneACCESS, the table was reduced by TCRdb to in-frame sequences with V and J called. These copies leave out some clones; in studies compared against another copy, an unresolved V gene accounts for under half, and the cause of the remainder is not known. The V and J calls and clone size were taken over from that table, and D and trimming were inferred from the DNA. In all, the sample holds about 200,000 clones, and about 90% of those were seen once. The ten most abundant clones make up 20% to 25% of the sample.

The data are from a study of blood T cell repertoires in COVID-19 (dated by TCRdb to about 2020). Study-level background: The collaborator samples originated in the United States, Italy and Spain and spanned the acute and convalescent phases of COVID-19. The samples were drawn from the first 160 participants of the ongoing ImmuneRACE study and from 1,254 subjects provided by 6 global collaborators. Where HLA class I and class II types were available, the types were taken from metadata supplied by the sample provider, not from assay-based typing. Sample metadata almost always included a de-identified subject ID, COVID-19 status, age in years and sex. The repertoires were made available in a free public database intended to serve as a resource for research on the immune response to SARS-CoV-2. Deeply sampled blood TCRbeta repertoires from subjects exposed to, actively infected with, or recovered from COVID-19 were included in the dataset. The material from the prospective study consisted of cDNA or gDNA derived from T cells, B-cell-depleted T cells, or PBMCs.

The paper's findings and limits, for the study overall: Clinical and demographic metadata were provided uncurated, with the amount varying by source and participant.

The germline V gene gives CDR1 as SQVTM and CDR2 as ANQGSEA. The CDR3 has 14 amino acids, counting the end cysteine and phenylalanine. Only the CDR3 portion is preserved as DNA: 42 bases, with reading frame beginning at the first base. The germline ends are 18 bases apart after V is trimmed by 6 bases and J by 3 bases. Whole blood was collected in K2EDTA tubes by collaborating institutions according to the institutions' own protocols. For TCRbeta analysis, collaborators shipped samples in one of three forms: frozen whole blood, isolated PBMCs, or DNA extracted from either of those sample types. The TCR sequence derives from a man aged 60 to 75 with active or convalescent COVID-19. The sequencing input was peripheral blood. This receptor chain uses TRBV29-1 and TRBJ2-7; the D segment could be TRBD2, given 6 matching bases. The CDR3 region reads CSVGGTHNRYEQYF. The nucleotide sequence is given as TGCAGCGTCGGCGGGACGCACAACCGCTACGAGCAGTACTTC.